This T cell receptor beta chain is drawn from a study of T cell responses to AZD1222 COVID-19 vaccine. TCRdb's copy holds only in-frame clones and misses some; the assay was immunoSEQ multiplex PCR. The data contain about 200,000 clones, 93% of them seen just once; the ten biggest clones take up over 0.95%. This clone occurred once. The CDR3 totals 13 residues. Trimming shortened V by 9 bases and J by 1 base, and 13 bases separated the two germline ends. Looked up from germline, CDR1 is MNHEY and CDR2 is SVGAGI. This sequence joins TRBV6-5 and TRBJ2-7; D remains ambiguous. The sample consisted of peripheral blood, taken 28 days after the second AZD1222 dose. The clonotype originates from an adult who received the AZD1222 COVID-19 vaccine. CDR3 amino acids: CASLVQRSYEQYF. CDR3 DNA sequence: TGTGCCAGTCTGGTCCAGCGATCCTACGAGCAGTACTTC.